This T cell receptor beta chain comes out of a study of beta chain features in type 1 diabetes (dated by TCRdb to the late 2010s). A note on the overall study: Mean age, gender distribution, total cell number and subset yield did not differ between patients and healthy donors. Regulatory and stem cell-like memory subsets were isolated from only 8 patients and roughly 8 healthy donors, whereas naive and central memory subsets came from all 30 or so donors. In the study, recently diagnosed type 1 diabetes patients and matched healthy donors were compared on the TCRB repertoires of their sorted circulating CD4+ T cell subsets. A total of 100 million to 110 million sorted cells were examined across all samples, and a strong correlation was observed between cell number per subset and RNA yield.

The High Capacity cDNA Reverse Transcription Kit was used to reverse transcribe all of the isolated RNA, meaning that expressed TCRB transcripts were what got sequenced. Deep immunoSEQ sequencing was applied to naive, central memory and regulatory T cell samples, giving an average of roughly 3.5 million total reads per sample. Sorted cells were lysed in RLT buffer, and RNA was extracted using DNase-treated RNeasy Micro or Mini kits according to cell number. To prevent cross-contamination, every cell subset was processed on its own, while patient and healthy donor samples were processed together. The immunoSEQ multiplex PCR was used to amplify TCRB sequences from cDNA, generating 87-bp fragments that spanned the CDR3 region. The amplicons were sequenced using the Illumina HiSeq platform. The study's processing was this. Synthetic template baselines were used to correct PCR bias computationally, reads within Hamming distance 2 were collapsed, and singletons that could not be merged were discarded. Reads were aligned to IMGT to assign V, D and J genes, CDR3 length, and insertions or deletions at six rearrangement sites. Within each subset, clonotype counts were normalized to sorted cell number, after which true diversity and Gini coefficients were computed with the tcR R package. The overlap coefficient, calculated on TCRB nucleotide sequences, was used to quantify repertoire sharing. Out-of-frame TCRB sequences from naive cells were analyzed to stand in for the pre-selection repertoire. TCRdb stores this immuneACCESS table with in-frame sequences only. Part of the clones is absent; in the studies checked, under half of the shortfall reflects unresolved V genes, and no reason is known for the rest. The DNA gave D and trimming, while V, J and clone size come from that table. The sample profile shows around 300,000 clones; 15% of them were found once. The top ten clonotypes cover 0.015% of the sample.

Findings and caveats that apply to the study as a whole: Because cDNA was sequenced instead of genomic DNA, highly expressing activated cells could be over-represented, though the groups showed no difference in activation or CD3 levels. A moderate but significant shortening of TCRB CDR3 length was observed in type 1 diabetes patients in all four CD4+ subsets. Only small numbers of individuals were included in the HLA sub-analyses, which left unresolved whether HLA type had any influence on TCRB rearrangement. At VDJ recombination sites, type 1 diabetes patients had fewer insertions and more deleted nucleotides, which implies abnormalities in thymic rearrangement. The naive, central memory and regulatory TCRB repertoires appeared to resemble one another more closely among patients than among healthy donors. PCR might favor shorter templates, but patient and control samples were amplified and corrected together, so any skew would affect both groups equally.

Comments on this clone: The specificity of this receptor is unknown. Per-nucleotide qualities are absent, and no much larger clonotype sits a single base away.

From each donor, a single peripheral blood sample of about 110 mL on average was drawn into heparinised tubes. A BD FACSAria II was used to sort naive, central memory, regulatory and stem cell-like memory CD4+ T cells with a panel that included CD45RO, CCR7, CD25, CD127, CD95 and CD27. A purity above 95% was achieved for all sorted populations. PBMCs were separated immediately by Lymphoprep density gradient centrifugation and were stained directly, without being cultured. Samples were stained and sorted in pairs, with one healthy donor and one patient per experiment, so that batch effects were minimized. The sample consisted of naive CD4+ T cells from blood. The sample's cell subset or site label, in plain terms: true naive CD4+ T cells. The receptor was isolated from a man younger than 35 with type 1 diabetes.

The CDR3 sequence is CASSPQGSGEPQHF. In nucleotides, the sequence is TGTGCCAGCAGCCCCCAGGGATCAGGGGAGCCCCAGCATTTT. Recombination connected TRBV7-2 to TRBJ1-5; perhaps TRBD1 is the D gene, with 6 bases matching. Reading from cysteine to phenylalanine, the CDR3 counts 14 amino acids. Only the CDR3 region is kept as DNA, spanning 42 bases read in frame from base 1. V loses 5 bases of germline sequence and J loses 8 bases, and the interval between the two ends is 16 bases. CDR1 SGHTA and CDR2 FQGNSA are derived from the germline V gene.